The T cell receptor beta chain under discussion was sequenced for a study of T cell changes during pregnancy in multiple sclerosis. Trimming shortened V by 2 bases and J by 12 bases, and 8 bases separated the two germline ends. The CDR3 extends over 11 amino acids. Germline V gene sequence: CDR1 MDHEN, CDR2 SYDVKM. The assay was immunoSEQ multiplex PCR, and TCRdb's table has in-frame clones only and misses some. In the table there are fewer than 90,000 clones, 94% of which are singletons. This receptor was taken from a female donor in good health, enrolled as a control in a pregnancy study. V usage is TRBV28 and J usage is TRBJ2-1, with D unresolved. The material was peripheral blood, obtained after pregnancy. This CDR3 reads CASSLSSLQFF. The DNA for the CDR3 is TGTGCCAGCAGTTTAAGCTCGTTGCAGTTCTTC.